Here is one T cell receptor beta chain with its context. V was shortened by 0 bases and J by 0 bases, with 16 bases between the two germline ends. CDR3 length: 18 amino acids. Germline CDR1 reads SGHRS; CDR2 reads YFSETQ. It was with a sample-barcoded 5' primer and a J-beta primer mix that a second PCR of about 6 to 11 cycles was run. TCRdb redid the calling of the 5' RACE reads with MiXCR, one entry per CDR3 protein. The table lists approximately 880,000 distinct CDR3 sequences, about 44% of them singletons. The data originate from a study of blood T cells in healthy people across ages. Overall study context: Template switching captured about one barcoded beta molecule per two T cells.

Researchers isolated at least 7 million PBMCs per sample. Sequencing was carried out using blood. This chain joins TRBV5-1 and TRBJ2-1; weak D call: TRBD2 (7 bases). The clonotype was recovered from a man between 25 and 39 years old in good health. The CDR3 DNA is TGCGCCAGCAGCTTGGGGACAGCGGGGTCTAGCTCCTACAATGAGCAGTTCTTC. Translation: CASSLGTAGSSSYNEQFF.